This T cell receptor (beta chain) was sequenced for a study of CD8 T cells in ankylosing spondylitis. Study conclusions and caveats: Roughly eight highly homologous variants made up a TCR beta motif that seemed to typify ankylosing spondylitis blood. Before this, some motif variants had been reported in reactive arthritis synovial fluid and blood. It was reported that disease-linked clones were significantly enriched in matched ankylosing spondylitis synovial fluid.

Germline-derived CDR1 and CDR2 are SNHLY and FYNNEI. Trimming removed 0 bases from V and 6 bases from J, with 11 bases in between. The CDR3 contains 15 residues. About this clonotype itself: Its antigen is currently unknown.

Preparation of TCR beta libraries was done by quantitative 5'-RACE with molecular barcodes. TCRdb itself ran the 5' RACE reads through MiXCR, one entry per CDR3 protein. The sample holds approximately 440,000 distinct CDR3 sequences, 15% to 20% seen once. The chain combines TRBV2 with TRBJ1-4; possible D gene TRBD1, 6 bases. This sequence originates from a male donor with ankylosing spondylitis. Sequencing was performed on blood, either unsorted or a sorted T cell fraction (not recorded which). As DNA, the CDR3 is TGTGCCAGCAGTGAAGCGAGGGGGTTGGATGAAAAACTGTTTTTT. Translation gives CASSEARGLDEKLFF.